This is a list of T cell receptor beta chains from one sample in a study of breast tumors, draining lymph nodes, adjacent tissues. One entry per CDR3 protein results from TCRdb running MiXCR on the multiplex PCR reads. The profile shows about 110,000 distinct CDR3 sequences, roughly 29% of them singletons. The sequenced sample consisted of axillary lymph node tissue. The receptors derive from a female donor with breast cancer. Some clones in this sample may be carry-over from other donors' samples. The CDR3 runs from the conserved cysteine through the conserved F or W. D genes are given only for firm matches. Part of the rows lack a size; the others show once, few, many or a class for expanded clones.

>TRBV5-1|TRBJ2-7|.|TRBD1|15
TGCGCCAGCAGCTTGGGTCAGGGGGCTGCGGCCGAGCAGTACTTC
CASSLGQGAAAEQYF
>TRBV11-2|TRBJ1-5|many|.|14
TGTGCCAGCAGCTTCGGGGGGGCAGGTCAGCCCCAGCATTTT
CASSFGGAGQPQHF
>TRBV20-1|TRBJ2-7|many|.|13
TGCAGTGCTAGGGTGTGGGAATCCTACGAGCAGTACTTC
CSARVWESYEQYF
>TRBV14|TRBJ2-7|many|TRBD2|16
TGTGCCAGCAGCCAATTTACAAGCGGGGCCTCCTACGAGCAGTACTTC
CASSQFTSGASYEQYF
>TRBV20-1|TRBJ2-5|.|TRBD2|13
TGCAGTTCACGCCCGGGAGGACAAGAGACCCAGTACTTC
CSSRPGGQETQYF
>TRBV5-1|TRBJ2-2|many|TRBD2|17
TGCGCCAGCAGCTTCCGGACTAGCGGGAAGAACACCGGGGAGCTGTTTTTT
CASSFRTSGKNTGELFF
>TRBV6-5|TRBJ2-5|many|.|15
TGTGCCAGCAGTTTCTCACGGACTTACCAAGAGACCCAGTACTTC
CASSFSRTYQETQYF
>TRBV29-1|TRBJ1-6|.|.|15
TGCAGCGTGAGGGCGGGGAATGCCCCTAATTCACCCCTCCACTTT
CSVRAGNAPNSPLHF
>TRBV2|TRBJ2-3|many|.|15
TGTGCCAGCAGTGGCCGGGCCGGTGGCACAGATACGCAGTATTTT
CASSGRAGGTDTQYF
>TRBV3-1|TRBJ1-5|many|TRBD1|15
TGTGCCAGCAGCCAAGAGTTGACAGGGGGGACGCCCCAGCATTTT
CASSQELTGGTPQHF
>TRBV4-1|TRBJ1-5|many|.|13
TGCGCCAGCAGCAAGGGGATAAATCAGCCCCAGCATTTT
CASSKGINQPQHF
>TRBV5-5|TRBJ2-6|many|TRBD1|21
TGTGCCAGCAGCGGACAGGGGGCGGTGATCAACCTCAACTCTGGGGCCAACGTCCTGACTTTC
CASSGQGAVINLNSGANVLTF
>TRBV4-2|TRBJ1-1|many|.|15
TGTGCCAGCAGCCAAGGAGGGACGGTGAACACTGAAGCTTTCTTT
CASSQGGTVNTEAFF
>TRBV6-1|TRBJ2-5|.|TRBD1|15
TGTGCCAGCAGTGCCGGGACAGGGGCCAGAGAGACCCAGTACTTC
CASSAGTGARETQYF
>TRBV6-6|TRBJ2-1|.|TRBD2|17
TGTGCCAGCAGTTACTCCCCTACTAGCGGGATCTACAATGAGCAGTTCTTC
CASSYSPTSGIYNEQFF
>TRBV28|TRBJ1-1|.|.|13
TGTGCCAGCAGTTCGCGGTTGAACACTGAAGCTTTCTTT
CASSSRLNTEAFF
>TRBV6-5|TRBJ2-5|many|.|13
TGTGCCAGCAGCCCCATCCTCCTGGAGACCCAGTACTTC
CASSPILLETQYF
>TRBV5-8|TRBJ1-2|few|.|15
TGTGCCAGCAGCTTGGGGTTATCCCCTAACTATGGCTACACCTTC
CASSLGLSPNYGYTF
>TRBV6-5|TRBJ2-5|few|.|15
TGTGCCAGCAGCCCCGCGGGTTCGGGGCTGGAGACCCAGTACTTC
CASSPAGSGLETQYF
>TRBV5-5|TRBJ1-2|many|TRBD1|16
TGTGCCAGCAGTTATTTCCGGGACAGGGGTAACTATGGCTACACCTTC
CASSYFRDRGNYGYTF
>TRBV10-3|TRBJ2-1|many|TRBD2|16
TGTGCCATCAGCGGACTAGCCTCTCTCTCCTACAATGAGCAGTTCTTC
CAISGLASLSYNEQFF
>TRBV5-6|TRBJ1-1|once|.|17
TGTGCCAGCGGCTTGGTGGGCAGGGTGGGCCTCGGGACTGAAGCTTTCTTT
CASGLVGRVGLGTEAFF